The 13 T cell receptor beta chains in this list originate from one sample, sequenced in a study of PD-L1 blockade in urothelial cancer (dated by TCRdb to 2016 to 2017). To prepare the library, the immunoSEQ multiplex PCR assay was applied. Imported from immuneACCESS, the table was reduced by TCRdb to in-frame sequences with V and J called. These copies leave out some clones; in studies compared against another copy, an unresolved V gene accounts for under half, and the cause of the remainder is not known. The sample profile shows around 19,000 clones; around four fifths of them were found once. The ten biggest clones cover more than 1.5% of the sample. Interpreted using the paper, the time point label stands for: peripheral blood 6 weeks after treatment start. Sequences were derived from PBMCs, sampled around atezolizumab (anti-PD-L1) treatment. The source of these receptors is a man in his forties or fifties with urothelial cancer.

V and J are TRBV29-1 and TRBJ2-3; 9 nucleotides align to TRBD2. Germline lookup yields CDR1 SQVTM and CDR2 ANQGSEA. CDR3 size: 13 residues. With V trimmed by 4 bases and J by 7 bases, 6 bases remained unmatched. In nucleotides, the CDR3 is TGCAGCGTTGCGTCTAGCGGGACGTATACGCAGTATTTT. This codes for CSVASSGTYTQYF.

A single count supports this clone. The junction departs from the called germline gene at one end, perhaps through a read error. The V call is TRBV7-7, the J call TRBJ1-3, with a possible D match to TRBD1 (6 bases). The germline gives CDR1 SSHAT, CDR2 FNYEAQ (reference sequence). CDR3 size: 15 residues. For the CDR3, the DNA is TGTGCTAGCAGCTTAAGTCCAGGGGCAGGAAACACCATATATTTT. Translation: CASSLSPGAGNTIYF.

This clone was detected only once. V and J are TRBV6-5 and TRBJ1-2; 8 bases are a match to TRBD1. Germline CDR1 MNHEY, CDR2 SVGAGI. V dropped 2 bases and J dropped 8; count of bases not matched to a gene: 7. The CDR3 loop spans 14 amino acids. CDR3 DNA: TGTGCCAGCAGTTACGGCAGGGGGCATTGGGGCTACACCTTC. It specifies CASSYGRGHWGYTF.

CDR3 nucleotides: TGTGCCAGCAGCTTAGAGGGGGGGGGCGAAGCTTTCTTT. As protein: CASSLEGGGEAFF. The rearrangement links TRBV7-8 to TRBJ1-1, with a weak D call TRBD1 (6 bases). This CDR3 contains 13 residues. With 1 base removed from V and 8 bases from J, the gap between germline ends came to 11 bases. CDR1 is SGHVS and CDR2 is FQNEAQ in the germline V gene.

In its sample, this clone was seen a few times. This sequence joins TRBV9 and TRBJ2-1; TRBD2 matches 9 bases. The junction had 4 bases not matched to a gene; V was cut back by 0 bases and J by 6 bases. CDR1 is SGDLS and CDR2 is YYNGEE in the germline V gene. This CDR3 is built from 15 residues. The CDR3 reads CASSVELAGANEQFF. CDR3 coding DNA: TGTGCCAGCAGCGTAGAATTAGCGGGAGCCAATGAGCAGTTCTTC.

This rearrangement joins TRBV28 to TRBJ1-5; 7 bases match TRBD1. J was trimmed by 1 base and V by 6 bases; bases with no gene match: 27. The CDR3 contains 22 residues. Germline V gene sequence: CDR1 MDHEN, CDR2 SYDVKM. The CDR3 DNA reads TGTGCCAGCAGCCTGGGTCGTTTGAAGCCGGGACAGTTCTTCCACAGCAATCAGCCCCAGCATTTT. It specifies CASSLGRLKPGQFFHSNQPQHF.

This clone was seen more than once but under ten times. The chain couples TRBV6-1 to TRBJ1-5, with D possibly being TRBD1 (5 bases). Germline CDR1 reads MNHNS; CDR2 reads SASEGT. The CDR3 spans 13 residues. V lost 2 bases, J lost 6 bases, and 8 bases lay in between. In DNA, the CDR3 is TGTGCCAGCAGTGAACAGGGTGGTCAGCCCCAGCATTTT. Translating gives CASSEQGGQPQHF.

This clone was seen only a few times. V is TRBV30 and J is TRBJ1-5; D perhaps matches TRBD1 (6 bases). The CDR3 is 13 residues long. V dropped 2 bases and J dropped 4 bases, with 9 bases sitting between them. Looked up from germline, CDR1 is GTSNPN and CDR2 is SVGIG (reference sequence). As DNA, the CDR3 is TGTGCCTGGAGTACGGACAGAAATCAGCCCCAGCATTTT. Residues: CAWSTDRNQPQHF.

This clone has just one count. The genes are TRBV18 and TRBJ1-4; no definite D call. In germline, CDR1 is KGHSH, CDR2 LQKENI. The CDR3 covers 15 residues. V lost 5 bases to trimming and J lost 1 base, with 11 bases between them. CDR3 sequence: CASSEPPGTNEKLFF. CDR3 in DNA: TGTGCCAGCTCAGAGCCCCCGGGAACTAATGAAAAACTGTTTTTT.

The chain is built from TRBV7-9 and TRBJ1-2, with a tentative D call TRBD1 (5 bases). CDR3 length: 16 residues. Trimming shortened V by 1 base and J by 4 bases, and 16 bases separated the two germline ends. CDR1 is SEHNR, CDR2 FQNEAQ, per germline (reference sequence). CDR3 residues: CASSLGQQGSLYGYTF. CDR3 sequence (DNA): TGTGCCAGCAGCTTAGGACAGCAAGGCTCACTCTATGGCTACACCTTC.

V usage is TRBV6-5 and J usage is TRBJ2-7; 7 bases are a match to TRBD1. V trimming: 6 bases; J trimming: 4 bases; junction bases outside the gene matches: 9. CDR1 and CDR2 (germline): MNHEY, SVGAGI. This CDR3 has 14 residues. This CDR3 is CASREGTAPYEQYV. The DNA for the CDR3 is TGTGCCAGCAGAGAAGGGACAGCTCCTTACGAGCAGTACGTC.

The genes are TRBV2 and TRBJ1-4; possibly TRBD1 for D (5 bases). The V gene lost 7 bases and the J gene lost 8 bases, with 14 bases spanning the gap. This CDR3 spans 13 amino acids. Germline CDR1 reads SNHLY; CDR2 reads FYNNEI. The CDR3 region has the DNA TGTGCCAGCATGAATACAGGAATGGAAAAACTGTTTTTT. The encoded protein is CASMNTGMEKLFF.

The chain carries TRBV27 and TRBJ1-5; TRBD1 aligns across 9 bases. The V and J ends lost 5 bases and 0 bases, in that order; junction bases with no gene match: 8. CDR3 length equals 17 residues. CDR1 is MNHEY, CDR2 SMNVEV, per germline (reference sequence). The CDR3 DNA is TGTGCCAGCAGTCCGAACTACAGGGGGCATAGCAATCAGCCCCAGCATTTT. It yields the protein CASSPNYRGHSNQPQHF.